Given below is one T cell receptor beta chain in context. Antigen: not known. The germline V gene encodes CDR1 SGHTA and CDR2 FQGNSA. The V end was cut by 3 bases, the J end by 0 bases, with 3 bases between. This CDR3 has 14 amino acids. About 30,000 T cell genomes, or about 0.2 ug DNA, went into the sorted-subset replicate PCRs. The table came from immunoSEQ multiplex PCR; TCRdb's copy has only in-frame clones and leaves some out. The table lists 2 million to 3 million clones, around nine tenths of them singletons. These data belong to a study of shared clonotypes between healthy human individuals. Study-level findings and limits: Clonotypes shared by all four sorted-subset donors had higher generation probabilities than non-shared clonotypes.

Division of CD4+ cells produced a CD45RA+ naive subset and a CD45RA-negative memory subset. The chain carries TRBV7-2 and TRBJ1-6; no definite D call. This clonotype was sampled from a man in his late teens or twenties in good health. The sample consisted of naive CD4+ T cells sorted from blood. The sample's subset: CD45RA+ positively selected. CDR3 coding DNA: TGTGCCAGCAGCTTCCTCTCCTATAATTCACCCCTCCACTTT. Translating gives CASSFLSYNSPLHF.